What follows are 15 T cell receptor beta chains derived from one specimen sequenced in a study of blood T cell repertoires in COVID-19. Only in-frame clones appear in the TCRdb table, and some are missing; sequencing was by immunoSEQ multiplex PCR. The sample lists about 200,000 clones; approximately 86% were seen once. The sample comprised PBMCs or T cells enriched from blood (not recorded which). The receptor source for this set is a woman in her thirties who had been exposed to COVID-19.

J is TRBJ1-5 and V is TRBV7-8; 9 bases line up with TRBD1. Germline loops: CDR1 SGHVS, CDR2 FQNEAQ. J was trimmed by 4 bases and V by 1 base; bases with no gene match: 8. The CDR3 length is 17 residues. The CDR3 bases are TGTGCCAGCAGCTTAGAGGGACAGGGTATCCATAATCAGCCCCAGCATTTT. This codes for CASSLEGQGIHNQPQHF.

The CDR3: CASSEAGQTLGYTF. The CDR3 DNA sequence: TGTGCCAGCAGTGAAGCGGGACAGACATTGGGCTACACCTTC. The J gene is TRBJ1-2, the V gene TRBV6-1, with 7 bases fitting TRBD1. The CDR3 loop spans 14 amino acids. CDR1 is MNHNS and CDR2 is SASEGT in the germline V gene. V lost 0 bases and J lost 8; bases outside the gene matches: 6.

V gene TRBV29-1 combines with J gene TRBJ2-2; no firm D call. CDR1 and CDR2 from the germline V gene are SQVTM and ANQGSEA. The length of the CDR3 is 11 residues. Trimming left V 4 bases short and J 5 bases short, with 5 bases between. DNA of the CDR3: TGCAGCGTTGGACAAACCGGGGAGCTGTTTTTT. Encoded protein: CSVGQTGELFF.

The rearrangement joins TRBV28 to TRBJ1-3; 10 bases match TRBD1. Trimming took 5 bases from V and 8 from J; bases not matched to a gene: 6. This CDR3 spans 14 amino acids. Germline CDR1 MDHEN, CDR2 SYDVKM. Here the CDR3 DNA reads TGTGCCAGCAGTAAGACAGGGGGCCGGTACACCATATATTTT. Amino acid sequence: CASSKTGGRYTIYF. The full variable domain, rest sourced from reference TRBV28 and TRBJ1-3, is DVKVTQSSRYLVKRTGEKVFLECVQDMDHENMFWYRQDPGLGLRLIYFSYDVKMKEKGDIPEGYSVSREKKERFSLILESASTNQTSMYLCASSKTGGRYTIYFGEGSWLTVV.

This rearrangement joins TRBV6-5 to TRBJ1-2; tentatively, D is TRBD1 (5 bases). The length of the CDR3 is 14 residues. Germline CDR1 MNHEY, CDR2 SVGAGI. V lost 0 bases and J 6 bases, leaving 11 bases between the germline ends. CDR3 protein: CASSYSDSRDGYTF. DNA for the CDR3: TGTGCCAGCAGTTACTCCGACAGCAGAGATGGCTACACCTTC.

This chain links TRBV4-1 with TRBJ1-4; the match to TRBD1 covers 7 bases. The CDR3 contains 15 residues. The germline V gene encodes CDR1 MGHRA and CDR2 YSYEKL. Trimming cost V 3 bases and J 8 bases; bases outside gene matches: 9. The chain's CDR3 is CASSHGTDEVEKLFF. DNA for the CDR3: TGCGCCAGCAGCCATGGGACAGACGAGGTGGAAAAACTGTTTTTT.

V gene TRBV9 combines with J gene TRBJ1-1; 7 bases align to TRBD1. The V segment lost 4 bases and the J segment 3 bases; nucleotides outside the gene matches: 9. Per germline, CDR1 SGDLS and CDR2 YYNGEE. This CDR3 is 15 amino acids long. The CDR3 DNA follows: TGTGCCAGCAGCTCCCGACCCGACAGGGACACTGAAGCTTTCTTT. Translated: CASSSRPDRDTEAFF.

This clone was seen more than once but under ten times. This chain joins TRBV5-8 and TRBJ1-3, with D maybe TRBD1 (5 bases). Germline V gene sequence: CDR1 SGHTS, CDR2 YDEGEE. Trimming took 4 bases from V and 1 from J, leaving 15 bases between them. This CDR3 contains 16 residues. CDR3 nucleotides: TGTGCCAGCAGCCCATCGGGGGGGGGATCTGGAAACACCATATATTTT. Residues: CASSPSGGGSGNTIYF.

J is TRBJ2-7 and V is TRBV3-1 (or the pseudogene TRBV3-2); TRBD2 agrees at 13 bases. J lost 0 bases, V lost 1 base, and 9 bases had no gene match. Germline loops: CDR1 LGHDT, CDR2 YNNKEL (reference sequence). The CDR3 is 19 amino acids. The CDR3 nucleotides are TGTGCCAGCAGCCAAGCCCTCGGGACTAGCGGGGCGTACTCCTACGAGCAGTACTTC. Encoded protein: CASSQALGTSGAYSYEQYF.

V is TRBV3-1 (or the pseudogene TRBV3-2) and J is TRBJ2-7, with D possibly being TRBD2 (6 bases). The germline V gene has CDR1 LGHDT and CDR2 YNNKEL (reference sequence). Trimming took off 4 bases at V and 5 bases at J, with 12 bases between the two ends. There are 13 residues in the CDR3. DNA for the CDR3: TGTGCCAGCAGCCCCCTAGGGAGGCACGAGCAGTACTTC. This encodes CASSPLGRHEQYF.

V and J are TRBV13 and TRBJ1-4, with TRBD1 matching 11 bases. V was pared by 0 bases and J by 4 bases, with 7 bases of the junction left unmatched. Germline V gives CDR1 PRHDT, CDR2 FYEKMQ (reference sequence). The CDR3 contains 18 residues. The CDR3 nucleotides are TGTGCCAGCAGCTTAGGGCCGGGACAGGGGGAATATAATGAAAAACTGTTTTTT. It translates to CASSLGPGQGEYNEKLFF.

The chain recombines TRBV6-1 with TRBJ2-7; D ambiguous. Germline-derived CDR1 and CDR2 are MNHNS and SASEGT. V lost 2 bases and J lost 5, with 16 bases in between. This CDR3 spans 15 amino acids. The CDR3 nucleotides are TGTGCCAGCAGTGAAAGGTTCGGGTACATCGACGAGCAGTACTTC. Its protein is CASSERFGYIDEQYF.

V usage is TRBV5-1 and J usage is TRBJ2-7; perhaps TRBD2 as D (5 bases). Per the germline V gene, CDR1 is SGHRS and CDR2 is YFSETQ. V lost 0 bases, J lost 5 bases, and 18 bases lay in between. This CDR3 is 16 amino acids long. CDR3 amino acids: CASSLAGRRRIDEQYF. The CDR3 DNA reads TGCGCCAGCAGCTTGGCCGGCCGCCGGAGGATTGACGAGCAGTACTTC.

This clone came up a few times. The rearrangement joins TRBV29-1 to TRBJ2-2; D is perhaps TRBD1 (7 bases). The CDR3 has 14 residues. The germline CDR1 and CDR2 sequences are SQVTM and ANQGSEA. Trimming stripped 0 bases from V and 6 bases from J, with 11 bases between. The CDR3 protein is CSVEDGRGAGELFF. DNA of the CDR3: TGCAGCGTTGAAGACGGCAGGGGGGCCGGGGAGCTGTTTTTT.

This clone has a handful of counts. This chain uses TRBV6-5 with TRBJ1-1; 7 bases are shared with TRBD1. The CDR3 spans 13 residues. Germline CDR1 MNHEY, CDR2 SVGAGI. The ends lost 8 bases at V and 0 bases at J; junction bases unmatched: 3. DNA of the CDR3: TGTGCCAGCGGGGGACAGATGAACACTGAAGCTTTCTTT. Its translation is CASGGQMNTEAFF.